Following are 15 T cell receptor beta chains from one sample sequenced in a study of PD-1 blockade in classical Hodgkin lymphoma. All patients experienced relapse after autologous stem cell transplantation, and brentuximab vedotin exposure was variable. TCRdb's copy holds only in-frame clones and misses some; the assay was immunoSEQ multiplex PCR. The sample records some 41,000 clones, 75% to 85% being singletons. The sequencing here drew on peripheral blood mononuclear cells (PBMCs), taken at baseline. These receptors were obtained from a human donor with classical Hodgkin lymphoma.

The CDR3 is CASRRGIYEQYF. The CDR3 DNA sequence: TGTGCCAGCAGAAGGGGGATCTACGAGCAGTACTTC. V gene TRBV28 combines with J gene TRBJ2-7; the D gene is possibly TRBD1 (6 bases). Germline V lookup: CDR1 MDHEN, CDR2 SYDVKM. V gave up 6 bases and J gave up 3 bases, with 9 bases separating them. This CDR3 is 12 amino acids long.

The chain has TRBV27 and TRBJ2-7; D gene ambiguous. The germline gives CDR1 MNHEY, CDR2 SMNVEV (reference sequence). The CDR3 totals 15 residues. V lost 5 bases and J 4 bases, leaving 18 bases between the germline ends. The CDR3 DNA follows: TGTGCCAGCAGTCCTTTCCCGAGTAAGGAATACGAGCAGTACTTC. Protein sequence: CASSPFPSKEYEQYF.

This clone showed up just a few times. The rearrangement links TRBV28 to TRBJ1-3; 8 positions agree with TRBD1. Germline assignment: CDR1 MDHEN and CDR2 SYDVKM. The length of the CDR3 is 16 residues. The junction had 4 bases not matched to a gene; V was cut back by 3 bases and J by 0 bases. The DNA for the CDR3 is TGTGCCAGCAGTTTCGCAGGGGGCAGCTCTGGAAACACCATATATTTT. This translates into CASSFAGGSSGNTIYF.

This clone was detected only a few times. This chain uses TRBV6-1 with TRBJ2-7, with a tentative D call TRBD1 (6 bases). The CDR3 is 14 residues long. Germline CDR1 is MNHNS and CDR2 is SASEGT. V was cut by 6 bases and J by 2 bases, with 14 bases left in between. CDR3 residues: CASRIGGMTYEQYF. The CDR3 DNA reads TGTGCCAGCAGGATAGGGGGTATGACCTACGAGCAGTACTTC.

The V and J genes are TRBV13 and TRBJ2-2, with D possibly being TRBD2 (9 bases). The V end was cut by 4 bases, the J end by 1 base, with 22 bases between. This CDR3 is built from 19 residues. In germline, CDR1 is PRHDT, CDR2 FYEKMQ (reference sequence). The DNA for the CDR3 is TGTGCCAGCAGCTCCAGGGGGCTAGCGGGATCGATGAACACCGGGGAGCTGTTTTTT. Translated, it gives CASSSRGLAGSMNTGELFF.

The DNA of the CDR3 is TGTGCCAGCAGTTTACGGTTCAGGTTGGACACTGAAGCTTTCTTT. It encodes CASSLRFRLDTEAFF. The V gene is TRBV28, the J gene TRBJ1-1; unclear D gene. This CDR3 has 15 amino acids. V lost 2 bases, J lost 3 bases, and 13 bases lay in between. The germline gives CDR1 MDHEN, CDR2 SYDVKM.

This clone showed up just once. CDR3 nucleotides: TGTGCCAGCAGTTCACCCCAGCGGACCTACGAGCAGTACTTC. It specifies CASSSPQRTYEQYF. V is TRBV28 and J is TRBJ2-7, with D maybe TRBD2 (5 bases). V was pared by 4 bases and J by 2 bases, with 12 bases between. The germline V gene encodes CDR1 MDHEN and CDR2 SYDVKM. The CDR3 extends over 14 amino acids. The entire variable domain, with the rest obtained from reference TRBV28 and TRBJ2-7, is as follows: DVKVTQSSRYLVKRTGEKVFLECVQDMDHENMFWYRQDPGLGLRLIYFSYDVKMKEKGDIPEGYSVSREKKERFSLILESASTNQTSMYLCASSSPQRTYEQYFGPGTRLTVT.

The chain has TRBV7-9 and TRBJ2-2; D gene ambiguous. Between the trimmed V and J ends, which lost 1 base and 5 bases, there was a span of 8 bases. The CDR3 is 14 residues long. Germline CDR1 is SEHNR and CDR2 is FQNEAQ (reference sequence). The CDR3 DNA reads as TGTGCCAGCAGCTTAGTTGTGGCGACCGGGGAGCTGTTTTTT. Protein sequence: CASSLVVATGELFF.

In this sample, this clone turned up once. J is TRBJ2-7 and V is TRBV6-5; D gene ambiguous. Germline V gene lookup returns CDR1 MNHEY and CDR2 SVGAGI. V was cut by 0 bases and J by 5 bases, with 2 bases left in between. The CDR3 sequence is 11 residues long. In DNA form, the CDR3 reads TGTGCCAGCAGTTACTCGGACGAGCAGTACTTC. Protein: CASSYSDEQYF.

CDR3 sequence reads: CAITPGGRNNEQFF. CDR3 nucleotides: TGTGCCATCACGCCGGGGGGGAGGAACAATGAGCAGTTCTTC. The chain has TRBV10-3 and TRBJ2-1, with 8 bases matching TRBD2. V lost 7 bases and J lost 5; bases outside the gene matches: 7. The germline CDR1 and CDR2 sequences are ENHRY and SYGVKD. The CDR3 extends over 14 amino acids.

This rearrangement joins TRBV2 to TRBJ1-5; D ambiguous. The CDR3 totals 16 residues. V was cut by 6 bases and J by 0 bases, with 15 bases left in between. Germline V gives CDR1 SNHLY, CDR2 FYNNEI. The CDR3 DNA reads TGTGCCAGCAGGCCAGGTGGGTTCAATAGCAATCAGCCCCAGCATTTT. This sequence encodes CASRPGGFNSNQPQHF.

The chain links TRBV4-1 to TRBJ2-1, with D tentatively TRBD2 (5 bases). From germline, CDR1 is MGHRA and CDR2 YSYEKL. The germline V and J ends were trimmed by 4 bases and 8 bases, with 18 bases remaining between them. The CDR3 totals 15 residues. CDR3 nucleotide sequence: TGCGCCAGCAGCCCAAGAGAGACGAGGGAGTATGAGCAGTTCTTC. It codes for CASSPRETREYEQFF.

The gene calls are TRBV28 and TRBJ2-4; no definite D call. From germline, CDR1 is MDHEN and CDR2 SYDVKM. The CDR3 totals 14 residues. V was trimmed by 0 bases and J by 1 base, leaving 4 bases between them. DNA of the CDR3: TGTGCCAGCAGTTTATGGGGGGCCAAAAACATTCAGTACTTC. Translated: CASSLWGAKNIQYF.

The V call is TRBV5-1, the J call TRBJ2-7; 8 bases fit TRBD2. The germline gives CDR1 SGHRS, CDR2 YFSETQ. This CDR3 spans 15 amino acids. J gave up 2 bases and V 0 bases, and 4 bases lay outside the gene matches. The CDR3 region is CASSLGLAITYEQYF. CDR3 sequence (DNA): TGCGCCAGCAGCTTGGGACTAGCGATCACCTACGAGCAGTACTTC.

As to this clone: One junction end does not reproduce the germline sequence, and a read error may be involved. The chain has TRBV6-4 and TRBJ2-7; perhaps TRBD1 as D (5 bases). CDR3 size: 14 residues. Germline values: CDR1 MRHNA, CDR2 SNTAGT. In DNA, the CDR3 is TGTGCCAGCAGTTACTCGATCGACAGAACCAAGCAGTACTTC. Translation: CASSYSIDRTKQYF.